The 25 T cell receptor beta chains below were found in one sample sequenced in a study of response to subunit inactivated influenza vaccine. MiXCR, applied by TCRdb to the RT-PCR reads, yields one record per CDR3 protein. The sample contains almost 600,000 distinct CDR3 sequences, 14% of which appear only once. The source was PBMCs from blood, collected 12 days after vaccination. These receptors were obtained from a man aged 50 to 59 who received an inactivated influenza vaccine.

The rearrangement links TRBV5-1 to TRBJ2-5; perhaps D is TRBD1 or TRBD2 (5 bases each). CDR3 length equals 16 residues. The germline gives CDR1 SGHRS, CDR2 YFSETQ. V was pared by 1 base and J by 5 bases, with 18 bases between. The CDR3 is CASSLYPGPNGETQYF. CDR3 DNA: TGCGCCAGCAGCTTGTACCCGGGACCTAATGGGGAGACCCAGTACTTC.

The chain is built from TRBV2 and TRBJ1-4; 8 bases align to TRBD1. The CDR3 covers 15 residues. The germline gives CDR1 SNHLY, CDR2 FYNNEI. Trimming removed 3 bases from V and 7 bases from J; junction bases left unmatched: 7. The CDR3, as DNA: TGTGCCAGCAGTGAGTCCCGGACAGGGCTTGAAAAACTGTTTTTT. The encoded protein is CASSESRTGLEKLFF.

In its sample, this clonotype was seen many times. The CDR3 loop reads CASSLVQSSYEQYF. The CDR3 bases are TGTGCCAGCAGCTTAGTCCAGAGCTCCTACGAGCAGTACTTC. The chain couples TRBV11-2 to TRBJ2-7, with D hard to call. The CDR3 spans 14 residues. With 1 base removed from V and 0 bases from J, the gap between germline ends came to 7 bases. The germline CDR1 and CDR2 sequences are SGHAT and FQNNGV. Based on the CDR3 plus reference TRBV11-2 and TRBJ2-7, the full variable domain is EAGVAQSPRYKIIEKRQSVAFWCNPISGHATLYWYQQILGQGPKLLIQFQNNGVVDDSQLPKDRFSAERLKGVDSTLKIQPAKLEDSAVYLCASSLVQSSYEQYFGPGTRLTVT.

This clonotype was counted a few times. The rearrangement joins TRBV6-1 to TRBJ2-5; 9 nucleotides match TRBD2. The CDR3 spans 16 residues. V shed 7 bases and J 3 bases; nucleotides not matched to a gene: 12. Germline V gene sequence: CDR1 MNHNS, CDR2 SASEGT. The CDR3 loop is CASTPLNLAGEETQYF. The DNA for the CDR3 is TGTGCCAGCACCCCACTAAATTTAGCGGGAGAAGAGACCCAGTACTTC.

With regard to this clonotype: A clone one base away is much larger, so this may be a read error. This chain connects TRBV11-2 to TRBJ1-1, with 8 bases matching TRBD1. The CDR3 sequence is 13 residues long. Germline V gene sequence: CDR1 SGHAT, CDR2 FQNNGV. CDR3 region: CVSSPDRATEAFF. CDR3 bases: TGTGTCAGCAGCCCGGACAGGGCCACTGAAGCTTTCTTT. Full variable domain (outside the CDR3, taken from reference TRBV11-2 and TRBJ1-1): EAGVAQSPRYKIIEKRQSVAFWCNPISGHATLYWYQQILGQGPKLLIQFQNNGVVDDSQLPKDRFSAERLKGVDSTLKIQPAKLEDSAVYLCVSSPDRATEAFFGQGTRLTVV.

There are many counts of this clonotype. The genes are TRBV20-1 and TRBJ1-6; TRBD1 agrees at 8 bases. V trimming: 4 bases; J trimming: 8 bases; junction bases outside the gene matches: 7. The CDR3 is 14 amino acids. Germline V gene lookup returns CDR1 DFQATT and CDR2 SNEGSKA (reference sequence). The CDR3 bases are TGCAGTGCTAAAATGGACAGGGTGCATTCACCCCTCCACTTT. Translated, it gives CSAKMDRVHSPLHF.

A few counts support this clonotype. The chain carries TRBV20-1 and TRBJ2-1, with TRBD2 matching over 9 bases. Trimming took 1 base from V and 10 from J; bases not matched to a gene: 11. This CDR3 has 15 residues. Germline CDR1 and CDR2: DFQATT and SNEGSKA (reference sequence). The CDR3 spells CSARVFSGSSIEQFF. The CDR3 region has the DNA TGCAGTGCTAGAGTCTTTAGCGGGAGTTCTATCGAGCAGTTCTTC.

This chain uses TRBV30 with TRBJ2-3; 7 bases are a match to TRBD1. Trimming at V came to 4 bases and at J to 2 bases, leaving 3 bases not matched to a gene. Per the germline V gene, CDR1 is GTSNPN and CDR2 is SVGIG (reference sequence). This CDR3 comprises 13 residues. CDR3 sequence: CAWTRGITDTQYF. Written as DNA, the CDR3 is TGTGCCTGGACCAGGGGGATCACAGATACGCAGTATTTT.

The rearrangement uses TRBV7-9 and TRBJ2-1, with TRBD2 identical over 13 bases. The V gene end was trimmed by 6 bases and the J gene end by 4 bases; junction bases not matched to a gene: 3. Looked up from germline, CDR1 is SEHNR and CDR2 is FQNEAQ (reference sequence). The CDR3 is 15 amino acids. In nucleotides, the CDR3 is TGTGCCAGCAGACTGACTAGCGGGAGGTACAATGAGCAGTTCTTC. Amino acid sequence: CASRLTSGRYNEQFF.

V is TRBV6-2 or TRBV6-3 and J is TRBJ2-7; TRBD1 aligns across 7 bases. The V segment lost 6 bases and the J segment 2 bases; nucleotides outside the gene matches: 13. The CDR3 spans 16 residues. Germline values: CDR1 MNHEY, CDR2 SVGEGT. CDR3 coding DNA: TGTGCCAGCAGAAAAACAGGGGAAGGGCCCGCCTACGAGCAGTACTTC. It specifies CASRKTGEGPAYEQYF.

The chain uses TRBV25-1 and TRBJ2-6; TRBD1 matches 10 bases. The CDR3 length is 15 residues. Germline lookup yields CDR1 MGHDK and CDR2 SYGVNS. V trimming: 6 bases; J trimming: 7 bases; junction bases outside the gene matches: 6. CDR3 sequence reads: CASSLDRGLANVLTF. CDR3 bases: TGTGCCAGCAGCCTTGACAGGGGGCTAGCCAACGTCCTGACTTTC.

This clonotype was picked up many times. This chain connects TRBV7-2 to TRBJ2-1; TRBD2 might be the D (5 bases). V lost 4 bases, J lost 10 bases, and 17 bases lay in between. Per the germline V gene, CDR1 is SGHTA and CDR2 is FQGNSA. The CDR3 contains 14 residues. Written as DNA, the CDR3 is TGTGCCAGCAGCTCGGGCCCGGAGGCCTCAGAGCAGTTCTTC. Its protein product is CASSSGPEASEQFF.

This clonotype has a handful of counts. This chain joins TRBV7-9 and TRBJ2-7; the match to TRBD1 covers 11 bases. Germline CDR1 reads SEHNR; CDR2 reads FQNEAQ (reference sequence). V gave up 3 bases and J gave up 0 bases; unmatched junction bases: 7. The CDR3 has 17 amino acids. CDR3 DNA sequence: TGTGCCAGCAGCTTTTTCGGGACAGGGGGAAACTCCTACGAGCAGTACTTC. Protein: CASSFFGTGGNSYEQYF. Drawing the rest from reference TRBV7-9 and TRBJ2-7, the complete variable domain is DTGVSQNPRHKITKRGQNVTFRCDPISEHNRLYWYRQTLGQGPEFLTYFQNEAQLEKSRLLSDRFSAERPKGSFSTLEIQRTEQGDSAMYLCASSFFGTGGNSYEQYFGPGTRLTVT.

This clonotype was observed at least ten times. The gene calls are TRBV4-2 and TRBJ1-6; TRBD1 agrees at 8 bases. J was trimmed by 7 bases and V by 1 base; bases with no gene match: 9. Germline CDR1 reads LGHNA; CDR2 reads YNFKEQ. The CDR3 has 17 residues. CDR3: CASSQGSGGQGNSPLHF. The CDR3 nucleotides read TGTGCCAGCAGCCAAGGGTCAGGGGGCCAAGGGAATTCACCCCTCCACTTT.

The chain employs TRBV20-1 and TRBJ1-5, with D tentatively TRBD1 (6 bases). CDR3 size: 12 residues. CDR1 is DFQATT and CDR2 is SNEGSKA in the germline V gene (reference sequence). Trimming pared 6 bases from V and 3 bases from J, leaving 9 bases between. The CDR3 coding sequence is TGCAGTGCATGGGACACCAATCAGCCCCAGCATTTT. Translation: CSAWDTNQPQHF.

The chain links TRBV5-1 to TRBJ2-7; D remains ambiguous. V lost 0 bases, J lost 0 bases, and 10 bases lay in between. Germline CDR1 SGHRS, CDR2 YFSETQ. This CDR3 contains 15 residues. CDR3 loop: CASSLGNSLSYEQYF. The CDR3 region has the DNA TGCGCCAGCAGCTTGGGGAACTCACTCTCCTACGAGCAGTACTTC.

The chain combines TRBV29-1 with TRBJ2-3; 12 bases align to TRBD2. The CDR3 is 20 amino acids. V trimming: 4 bases; J trimming: 0 bases; junction bases outside the gene matches: 17. CDR1 and CDR2 (germline): SQVTM, ANQGSEA. The CDR3 loop reads CSVAAGGLTSGGPSTDTQYF. In nucleotides, the CDR3 is TGCAGCGTTGCGGCAGGGGGCTTGACTAGCGGGGGTCCTAGCACAGATACGCAGTATTTT.

A few counts support this clonotype. This chain connects TRBV12-3 or TRBV12-4 to TRBJ2-3; 9 bases line up with TRBD1. The CDR3 is 13 amino acids. The J segment lost 8 bases and the V segment lost 5 bases, leaving 5 bases of the junction unmatched. The CDR3 DNA reads as TGTGCCAGCAGTACCCTGACAGGGGGTACGCAGTATTTT. The encoded protein is CASSTLTGGTQYF.

The chain recombines TRBV25-1 with TRBJ2-2; D remains ambiguous. The CDR3 runs 13 residues. Germline V lookup: CDR1 MGHDK, CDR2 SYGVNS. V lost 1 base, J lost 7 bases, and 7 bases lay in between. CDR3 bases: TGTGCCAGCAGTGAATTTCTGAACGGGGAGCTGTTTTTT. Its protein is CASSEFLNGELFF.

V gene TRBV10-3 combines with J gene TRBJ2-7; TRBD2 agrees at 7 bases. The CDR3 spans 14 residues. Germline CDR1 ENHRY, CDR2 SYGVKD. J lost 6 bases, V lost 6 bases, and 11 bases had no gene match. The CDR3 loop reads CAISQDLGEGEQYF. In DNA, the CDR3 is TGTGCCATCAGCCAGGACCTAGGGGAGGGCGAGCAGTACTTC.

The chain carries TRBV6-2 or TRBV6-3 and TRBJ2-7; no reliable D call. Germline CDR1 MNHEY, CDR2 SVGEGT. The ends were cut back, 2 bases at V and 4 bases at J, with 6 bases in the middle. This CDR3 spans 12 amino acids. The CDR3 bases are TGTGCCAGCAGTTACACCCGATACGAGCAGTACTTC. It translates to CASSYTRYEQYF.

The rearrangement links TRBV2 to TRBJ2-7; D perhaps matches TRBD2 (5 bases). The germline V gene encodes CDR1 SNHLY and CDR2 FYNNEI. The CDR3 is 14 residues long. V gave up 4 bases and J gave up 6 bases, with 16 bases separating them. The CDR3 DNA follows: TGTGCCAGCAGTGGTGACTACATACGGGGCGAGCAGTACTTC. It is translated as CASSGDYIRGEQYF.

Here the CDR3 DNA reads TGTGCCAGCAGCCTGAGGGCAGGGGGAGGGGAGCTGTTTTTT. It translates to CASSLRAGGGELFF. V is TRBV7-8 and J is TRBJ2-2; 7 positions agree with TRBD1. After removal of 5 bases from V and 8 bases from J, the junction contained 8 bases not matched to a gene. This CDR3 region has 14 residues. Germline-derived CDR1 and CDR2 are SGHVS and FQNEAQ.

The chain has TRBV12-3 or TRBV12-4 and TRBJ2-1, with 10 bases matching TRBD2. This CDR3 region has 13 residues. V lost 10 bases to trimming and J lost 12 bases; unmatched junction nucleotides: 12. CDR3 region: CATFSGRGVGQFF. The CDR3 DNA sequence: TGTGCCACCTTCAGCGGGAGGGGTGTGGGGCAGTTCTTC.

This clonotype was seen at least ten times. This chain joins TRBV6-1 and TRBJ2-5; D remains unclear. CDR3 size: 14 residues. Germline V CDR1 and CDR2: MNHNS, SASEGT. V lost 5 bases, J lost 5 bases, and 15 bases lay in between. The CDR3: CASSKTQTRETQYF. The CDR3 DNA reads as TGTGCCAGCAGTAAGACCCAAACGAGGGAGACCCAGTACTTC.